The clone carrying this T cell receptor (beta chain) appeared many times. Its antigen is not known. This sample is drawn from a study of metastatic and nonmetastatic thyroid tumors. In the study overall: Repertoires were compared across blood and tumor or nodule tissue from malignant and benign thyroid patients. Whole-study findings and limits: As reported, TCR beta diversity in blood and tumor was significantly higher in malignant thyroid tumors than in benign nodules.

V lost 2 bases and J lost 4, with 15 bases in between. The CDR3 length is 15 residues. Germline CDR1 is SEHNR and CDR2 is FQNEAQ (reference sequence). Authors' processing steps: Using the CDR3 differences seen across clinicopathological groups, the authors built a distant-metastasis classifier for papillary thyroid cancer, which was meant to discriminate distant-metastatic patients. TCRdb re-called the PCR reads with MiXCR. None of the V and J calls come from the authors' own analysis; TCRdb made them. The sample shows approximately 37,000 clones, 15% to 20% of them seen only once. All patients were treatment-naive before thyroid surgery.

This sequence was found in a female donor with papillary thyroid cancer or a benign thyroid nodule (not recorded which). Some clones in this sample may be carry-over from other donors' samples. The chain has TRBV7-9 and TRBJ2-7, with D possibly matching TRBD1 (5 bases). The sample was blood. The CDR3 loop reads CASSLIPTDRYEQYF. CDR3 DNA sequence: TGTGCCAGCAGCTTAATTCCCACAGACAGATACGAGCAGTACTTC.